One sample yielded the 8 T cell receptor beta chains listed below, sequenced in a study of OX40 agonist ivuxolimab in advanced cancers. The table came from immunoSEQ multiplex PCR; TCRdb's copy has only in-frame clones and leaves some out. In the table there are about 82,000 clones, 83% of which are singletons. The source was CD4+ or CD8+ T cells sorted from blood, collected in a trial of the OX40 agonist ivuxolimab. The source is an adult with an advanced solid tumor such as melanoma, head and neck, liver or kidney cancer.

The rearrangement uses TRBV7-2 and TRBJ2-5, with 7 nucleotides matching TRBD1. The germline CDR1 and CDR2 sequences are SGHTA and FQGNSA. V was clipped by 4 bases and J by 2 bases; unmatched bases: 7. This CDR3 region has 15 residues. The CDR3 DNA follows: TGTGCCAGCAGCTGGAAGGGACAGAATCAAGAGACCCAGTACTTC. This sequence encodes CASSWKGQNQETQYF.

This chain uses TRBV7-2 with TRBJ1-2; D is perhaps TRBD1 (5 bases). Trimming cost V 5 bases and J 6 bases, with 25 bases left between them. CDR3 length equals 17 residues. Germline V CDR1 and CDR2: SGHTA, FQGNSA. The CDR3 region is CASSPGPGRVVFDGYTF. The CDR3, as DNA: TGTGCCAGCAGCCCGGGGCCAGGGAGGGTGGTATTCGATGGCTACACCTTC.

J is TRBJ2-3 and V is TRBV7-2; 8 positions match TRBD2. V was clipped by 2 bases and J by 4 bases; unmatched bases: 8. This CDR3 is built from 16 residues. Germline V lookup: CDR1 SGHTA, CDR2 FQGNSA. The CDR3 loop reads CASSLTGTRSSDTQYF. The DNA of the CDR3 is TGTGCCAGCAGCTTAACGGGGACTAGGTCTTCAGATACGCAGTATTTT.

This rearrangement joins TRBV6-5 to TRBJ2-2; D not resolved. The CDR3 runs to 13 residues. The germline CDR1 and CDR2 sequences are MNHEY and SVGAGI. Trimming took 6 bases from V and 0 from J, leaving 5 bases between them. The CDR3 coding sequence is TGTGCCAGCAGATCACCGAACACCGGGGAGCTGTTTTTT. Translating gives CASRSPNTGELFF.

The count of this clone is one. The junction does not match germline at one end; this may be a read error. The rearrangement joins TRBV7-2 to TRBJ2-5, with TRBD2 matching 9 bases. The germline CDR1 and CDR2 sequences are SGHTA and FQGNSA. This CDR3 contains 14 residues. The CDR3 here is CAGSGGTLQETQYF. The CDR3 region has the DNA TGTGCCGGCAGCGGGGGGACGCTACAAGAGACCCAGTACTTC.

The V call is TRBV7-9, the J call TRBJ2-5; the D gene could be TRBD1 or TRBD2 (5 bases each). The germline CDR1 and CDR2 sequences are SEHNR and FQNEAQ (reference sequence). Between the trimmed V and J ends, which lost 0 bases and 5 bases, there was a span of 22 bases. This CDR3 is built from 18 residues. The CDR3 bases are TGTGCCAGCAGCTTAGCGCTCAGAAGATGGGGCCGCGGGGAGACCCAGTACTTC. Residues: CASSLALRRWGRGETQYF.

CDR3 nucleotides: TGCGCCAGCAGCTTCAGGGTGCCGAACACCGGGGAGCTGTTTTTT. Amino acid sequence: CASSFRVPNTGELFF. The chain is built from TRBV5-1 and TRBJ2-2, with TRBD1 as a possible D gene (5 bases). The CDR3 is made up of 15 amino acids. V lost 2 bases and J lost 0, with 8 bases in between. CDR1 and CDR2 from the germline V gene are SGHRS and YFSETQ.

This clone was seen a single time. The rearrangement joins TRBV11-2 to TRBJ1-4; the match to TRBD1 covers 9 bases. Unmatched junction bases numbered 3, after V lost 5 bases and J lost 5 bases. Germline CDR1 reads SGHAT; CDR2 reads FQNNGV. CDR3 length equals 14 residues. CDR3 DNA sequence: TGTGCCAGCAGCCGGGACAGGGAAAATGAAAAACTGTTTTTT. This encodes CASSRDRENEKLFF.